This passage covers 3 T cell receptor beta chains from one sample sequenced in a study of blood T cell repertoires in COVID-19. Only in-frame clones appear in the TCRdb table, and some are missing; sequencing was by immunoSEQ multiplex PCR. The sample holds some 500,000 clones, approximately 87% seen once. The material sequenced was PBMCs or T cells enriched from blood (not recorded which). These receptors all stem from a woman aged 40 to 55 who had recovered from COVID-19.

This chain links TRBV5-4 with TRBJ2-5; TRBD1 matches 10 bases. The CDR3 is 15 residues long. CDR1 and CDR2 from the germline V gene are SGHNT and YYREEE (reference sequence). The J segment lost 4 bases and the V segment lost 0 bases, leaving 3 bases of the junction unmatched. The CDR3: CASSLGGQGGETQYF. In DNA, the CDR3 is TGTGCCAGCAGCTTGGGTGGACAGGGGGGAGAGACCCAGTACTTC. Full variable domain (missing parts from reference TRBV5-4 and TRBJ2-5): ETGVTQSPTHLIKTRGQQVTLRCSSQSGHNTVSWYQQALGQGPQFIFQYYREEENGRGNFPPRFSGLQFPNYSSELNVNALELDDSALYLCASSLGGQGGETQYFGPGTRLLVL.

The CDR3 sequence is CASSDGGLGYTF. The CDR3 nucleotides read TGTGCCAGCAGTGACGGGGGGCTGGGCTACACCTTC. The V gene is TRBV6-1, the J gene TRBJ1-2; D possibly corresponds to TRBD1 (6 bases). Germline V gene sequence: CDR1 MNHNS, CDR2 SASEGT. This CDR3 region has 12 residues. Trimming pared 3 bases from V and 8 bases from J, leaving 10 bases between.

The V and J genes are TRBV6-5 and TRBJ2-1; the match to TRBD2 covers 11 bases. This CDR3 contains 15 residues. CDR1 is MNHEY and CDR2 is SVGAGI in the germline V gene. The V gene end was trimmed by 6 bases and the J gene end by 5 bases; junction bases not matched to a gene: 6. CDR3 nucleotides: TGTGCCAGCAGAAGACTAGCGGGACGCCACAATGAGCAGTTCTTC. It is translated as CASRRLAGRHNEQFF.